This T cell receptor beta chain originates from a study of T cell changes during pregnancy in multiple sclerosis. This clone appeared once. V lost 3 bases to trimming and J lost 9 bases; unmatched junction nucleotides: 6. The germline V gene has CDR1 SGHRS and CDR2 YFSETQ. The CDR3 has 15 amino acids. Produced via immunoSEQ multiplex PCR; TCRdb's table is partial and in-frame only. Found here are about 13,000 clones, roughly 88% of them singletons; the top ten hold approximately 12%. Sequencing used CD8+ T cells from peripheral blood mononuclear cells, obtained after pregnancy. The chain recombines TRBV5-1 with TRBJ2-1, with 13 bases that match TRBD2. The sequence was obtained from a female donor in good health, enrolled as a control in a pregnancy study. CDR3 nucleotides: TGCGCCAGCAGCTCTGGACTAGCGGGGGCCTTTGAGCAGTTCTTC. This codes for CASSSGLAGAFEQFF.